This T cell receptor beta chain derives from a study of blood T cell repertoires in COVID-19. The junction had 6 bases not matched to a gene; V was cut back by 11 bases and J by 2 bases. The length of the CDR3 is 13 residues. Germline CDR1 MNHEY, CDR2 SVGAGI. Assay used: immunoSEQ multiplex PCR; TCRdb lists only in-frame clones, some missing. Here the sample spans about 49,000 clones, around 82% being singletons. V usage is TRBV6-5 and J usage is TRBJ1-5, with 7 bases identical to TRBD1. Material for sequencing was peripheral blood. The receptor's source is a human donor in a cohort sampled during active COVID-19. The DNA for the CDR3 is TGTGCCTCCCACAGGGGCGGCAATCAGCCCCAGCATTTT. Translating gives CASHRGGNQPQHF.